The 27 T cell receptor beta chains reported below all come from one sample, sequenced in a study of shared clonotypes between healthy human individuals. Produced via immunoSEQ multiplex PCR; TCRdb's table is partial and in-frame only. The data contain some 2 million clones, around 95% of them singletons. The sample consisted of naive CD4+ T cells sorted from blood. Subset meaning: CD45RA+ positively selected. The receptors shown here come from a young man in good health.

V gene TRBV30 combines with J gene TRBJ2-7; 12 bases agree with TRBD1. The CDR3 consists of 11 residues. Germline V gives CDR1 GTSNPN, CDR2 SVGIG (reference sequence). V lost 7 bases to trimming and J lost 9 bases; unmatched junction nucleotides: 4. The CDR3 nucleotides are TGTGCCTTGGGACAGGGGGCTTCGCAGTACTTC. The encoded protein is CALGQGASQYF.

This chain connects TRBV10-2 to TRBJ2-1; D not resolved. From germline, CDR1 is WSHSY and CDR2 SAAADI. The length of the CDR3 is 11 residues. V lost 3 bases and J 9 bases, leaving 6 bases between the germline ends. The CDR3 DNA reads as TGCGCCAGCAGTGATGGGTTTGAGCAGTTCTTC. This encodes CASSDGFEQFF.

In regard to this clone: The sample holds other DNA sequences that translate to the same CDR3. The chain joins TRBV5-1 to TRBJ1-6; 10 positions match TRBD1. Per the germline V gene, CDR1 is SGHRS and CDR2 is YFSETQ. The junction had 3 bases not matched to a gene; V was cut back by 4 bases and J by 5 bases. The CDR3 covers 15 residues. The CDR3 region is CASSAGTGDNSPLHF. CDR3 coding DNA: TGCGCCAGCAGCGCCGGGACAGGGGATAATTCACCCCTCCACTTT. Full variable domain (remainder filled in from reference TRBV5-1 and TRBJ1-6): KAGVTQTPRYLIKTRGQQVTLSCSPISGHRSVSWYQQTPGQGLQFLFEYFSETQRNKGNFPGRFSGRQFSNSRSEMNVSTLELGDSALYLCASSAGTGDNSPLHFGNGTRLTVT.

In the case of this clone: Different DNA sequences within this sample yield the same CDR3. V gene TRBV6-5 combines with J gene TRBJ1-1; 7 bases are shared with TRBD1. The junction had 7 bases not matched to a gene; V was cut back by 7 bases and J by 5 bases. Looked up from germline, CDR1 is MNHEY and CDR2 is SVGAGI. The CDR3 contains 13 residues. The CDR3, as DNA: TGTGCCAGCACCAGACAGGGCCGAACTGAAGCTTTCTTT. This translates into CASTRQGRTEAFF.

As concerns this clone: This sequence may be a read error, since a much larger clone differs from it by one base. The rearrangement uses TRBV5-1 and TRBJ1-1; no clear D. This CDR3 has 13 residues. Germline values: CDR1 SGHRS, CDR2 YFSETQ. Trimming took off 0 bases at V and 1 base at J, with 4 bases between the two ends. The DNA of the CDR3 is TGCGCCAGCAGCTTGGACGCGAACACTGAAGCTTTCTTT. Protein product: CASSLDANTEAFF.

The CDR3 DNA reads as TGTGCCAGCACCAAAGGTATAGGAGACTCCTATAATTCACCCCTCCACTTT. Its protein is CASTKGIGDSYNSPLHF. The rearrangement joins TRBV27 to TRBJ1-6; D call uncertain. The CDR3 has 17 amino acids. V was trimmed by 7 bases and J by 0 bases, leaving 16 bases between them. Germline values: CDR1 MNHEY, CDR2 SMNVEV (reference sequence).

This clone has a handful of counts. The chain uses TRBV30 and TRBJ2-7; D is unclear. The V end lost 0 bases, the J end lost 5 bases, and 14 bases lay between the germline ends. The germline V gene has CDR1 GTSNPN and CDR2 SVGIG (reference sequence). The CDR3 has 14 residues. The CDR3 reads CAWSVPASGNEQYF. The CDR3 DNA reads as TGTGCCTGGAGTGTACCGGCCAGTGGGAACGAGCAGTACTTC.

V gene TRBV27 combines with J gene TRBJ2-5; D might be TRBD1 or TRBD2, each matching 7 bases. V lost 5 bases, J lost 1 base, and 17 bases lay in between. CDR3 length: 16 residues. CDR1 MNHEY and CDR2 SMNVEV come from the germline V gene (reference sequence). The CDR3 nucleotides read TGTGCCAGCAGTCCCCCTCAGGGGGGGCGCCAAGAGACCCAGTACTTC. Translated, it gives CASSPPQGGRQETQYF.

The genes are TRBV5-5 and TRBJ2-2; 7 bases map to TRBD2. CDR1 is SGHKS and CDR2 is YYEKEE in the germline V gene (reference sequence). The trim removed 0 bases at V and 3 bases at J, leaving 5 bases unmatched. This CDR3 is 16 amino acids long. CDR3 sequence: CASSLALAIDTGELFF. CDR3 in DNA: TGTGCCAGCAGCTTGGCACTAGCGATAGACACCGGGGAGCTGTTTTTT.

This chain uses TRBV10-3 with TRBJ2-7; D gene unclear. This CDR3 is built from 15 residues. V was trimmed by 4 bases and J by 2 bases, leaving 15 bases between them. CDR1 and CDR2 from the germline V gene are ENHRY and SYGVKD. CDR3 sequence: CAISGSPVSTYEQYF. Here the CDR3 DNA reads TGTGCCATCAGTGGCTCCCCTGTGAGCACCTACGAGCAGTACTTC.

This rearrangement joins TRBV2 to TRBJ1-1; D is ambiguous. The CDR3 sequence is 14 residues long. CDR1 is SNHLY, CDR2 FYNNEI, per germline. Trimming left V 6 bases short and J 4 bases short, with 15 bases between. CDR3 DNA: TGTGCCAGCAGGACCACGAACCGGGGCACTGAAGCTTTCTTT. The encoded protein is CASRTTNRGTEAFF.

V usage is TRBV18 and J usage is TRBJ2-5; 11 bases agree with TRBD2. Germline CDR1 is KGHSH and CDR2 is LQKENI. The CDR3 is 15 amino acids. Unmatched junction bases numbered 8, after V lost 8 bases and J lost 3 bases. CDR3 bases: TGTGCCAGCAGCTCACTAGCGGGGGCGGAAGAGACCCAGTACTTC. Translated: CASSSLAGAEETQYF.

The CDR3 protein is CASSLLGAGYEQYF. The DNA of the CDR3 is TGTGCCAGCAGCTTACTGGGGGCGGGATACGAGCAGTACTTC. This sequence joins TRBV7-3 and TRBJ2-7; perhaps D is TRBD1 or TRBD2 (6 bases each). The CDR3 totals 14 residues. CDR1 is SGHTA and CDR2 is FQGTGA in the germline V gene. V was cut by 2 bases and J by 4 bases, with 12 bases left in between.

The chain uses TRBV7-9 and TRBJ1-1; possibly TRBD1 for D (5 bases). CDR1 SEHNR and CDR2 FQNEAQ come from the germline V gene (reference sequence). Trimming pared 4 bases from V and 0 bases from J, leaving 15 bases between. The CDR3 has 16 residues. CDR3: CASSSLGRGLNTEAFF. DNA for the CDR3: TGTGCCAGCAGCTCCCTAGGGCGGGGACTGAACACTGAAGCTTTCTTT.

Concerning this clone: Within the sample, other DNA sequences also encode this same CDR3. The chain recombines TRBV28 with TRBJ2-2; no definite D call. CDR1 is MDHEN and CDR2 is SYDVKM in the germline V gene. This CDR3 has 14 residues. V shed 2 bases and J shed 0 bases, with 4 bases lying between them. Here the CDR3 DNA reads TGTGCCAGCAGTTTAACCGCGAACACCGGGGAGCTGTTTTTT. It specifies CASSLTANTGELFF. Using reference TRBV28 and TRBJ2-2 for the parts outside the CDR3, the full variable domain is DVKVTQSSRYLVKRTGEKVFLECVQDMDHENMFWYRQDPGLGLRLIYFSYDVKMKEKGDIPEGYSVSREKKERFSLILESASTNQTSMYLCASSLTANTGELFFGEGSRLTVL.

V gene TRBV5-4 combines with J gene TRBJ1-4, with a weak D call TRBD1 (5 bases). V gave up 4 bases and J gave up 0 bases, with 13 bases separating them. Germline CDR1 reads SGHNT; CDR2 reads YYREEE (reference sequence). The CDR3 length is 16 residues. CDR3 region: CASSQAGGTTNEKLFF. In DNA, the CDR3 is TGTGCCAGCAGCCAAGCGGGGGGGACAACTAATGAAAAACTGTTTTTT.

The chain recombines TRBV28 with TRBJ1-4; D call uncertain. The V and J ends lost 0 bases and 6 bases respectively, with 14 bases between them. Germline loops: CDR1 MDHEN, CDR2 SYDVKM. The CDR3 sequence is 16 residues long. CDR3 amino acids: CASSLWQELRDEKLFF. CDR3 coding DNA: TGTGCCAGCAGTTTATGGCAGGAGCTGCGAGATGAAAAACTGTTTTTT. The complete variable domain, with remaining parts taken from reference TRBV28 and TRBJ1-4, reads DVKVTQSSRYLVKRTGEKVFLECVQDMDHENMFWYRQDPGLGLRLIYFSYDVKMKEKGDIPEGYSVSREKKERFSLILESASTNQTSMYLCASSLWQELRDEKLFFGSGTQLSVL.

This sequence joins TRBV5-4 and TRBJ2-4; D may match TRBD1 or TRBD2 (5 bases each). The V and J ends lost 3 bases and 8 bases respectively, with 12 bases between them. The CDR3 loop spans 13 amino acids. Germline V gene lookup returns CDR1 SGHNT and CDR2 YYREEE (reference sequence). The CDR3 DNA sequence: TGTGCCAGCAGCTCCCCGCAGGGAGACATTCAGTACTTC. Its protein product is CASSSPQGDIQYF.

V gene TRBV7-8 combines with J gene TRBJ2-6, with 9 bases that match TRBD1. The CDR3 sequence is 18 residues long. V shed 7 bases, J shed 2 bases, and the junction held 12 bases outside the gene matches. CDR1 and CDR2 (germline): SGHVS, FQNEAQ. The CDR3 DNA sequence: TGTGCCAGCAATTACCGGGACAGGGTAAAGGCTGGGGCCAACGTCCTGACTTTC. This codes for CASNYRDRVKAGANVLTF. Filled out from reference TRBV7-8 and TRBJ2-6, the complete variable domain reads GAGVSQSPRYKVAKRGQDVALRCDPISGHVSLFWYQQALGQGPEFLTYFQNEAQLDKSGLPSDRFFAERPEGSVSTLKIQRTQQEDSAVYLCASNYRDRVKAGANVLTFGAGSRLTVL.

The CDR3 spells CASSGRQGFVGELFF. The CDR3 DNA reads as TGTGCCAGCAGCGGCCGACAGGGATTTGTCGGGGAGCTGTTTTTT. The rearrangement uses TRBV9 and TRBJ2-2, with TRBD1 identical over 7 bases. Germline V gives CDR1 SGDLS, CDR2 YYNGEE. The junction had 9 bases not matched to a gene; V was cut back by 3 bases and J by 7 bases. The CDR3 covers 15 residues.

The chain couples TRBV2 to TRBJ1-1; TRBD1 might be the D (6 bases). Germline CDR1 and CDR2: SNHLY and FYNNEI. V gave up 6 bases and J gave up 11 bases, with 19 bases separating them. The CDR3 contains 13 residues. The CDR3 is CASRKRTDETAFF. The DNA for the CDR3 is TGTGCCAGCAGAAAAAGGACAGACGAGACGGCTTTCTTT.

The DNA for the CDR3 is TGTGCCAGCAGCTCGTTGGGACTTAACACTGAAGCTTTCTTT. Translating it yields CASSSLGLNTEAFF. The chain employs TRBV5-4 and TRBJ1-1; TRBD1 might be the D (5 bases). The germline gives CDR1 SGHNT, CDR2 YYREEE (reference sequence). The germline V and J ends were trimmed by 3 bases and 2 bases, with 11 bases remaining between them. The CDR3 extends over 14 amino acids.

J is TRBJ2-1 and V is TRBV7-9, with D possibly matching TRBD1 (5 bases). The V gene lost 4 bases and the J gene lost 4 bases, with 8 bases spanning the gap. The CDR3 consists of 13 residues. Germline CDR1 reads SEHNR; CDR2 reads FQNEAQ (reference sequence). DNA of the CDR3: TGTGCCAGCAGCTCCAGGGCGTACAATGAGCAGTTCTTC. It codes for CASSSRAYNEQFF.

As for this clone: Its ends do not fully match the called genes, so a read error is possible. As DNA, the CDR3 is TGTGCCAGCAGTCTGCATGGATATAGTTCACCCCTCCACTTT. As protein: CASSLHGYSSPLHF. The chain recombines TRBV28 with TRBJ1-6; D not resolved. Germline V CDR1 and CDR2: MDHEN, SYDVKM. The CDR3 contains 14 residues.

As for this clone: Given a much more abundant clone one base away, this may be a read error. Different DNA sequences within this sample yield the same CDR3. The chain carries TRBV30 and TRBJ2-2; D unresolved. The CDR3 is made up of 13 amino acids. V was trimmed by 4 bases and J by 8 bases, leaving 14 bases between them. Germline CDR1 is GTSNPN and CDR2 is SVGIG (reference sequence). The CDR3 loop is CAWTRLATGELFF. In DNA form, the CDR3 reads TGTGCCTGGACTCGGTTAGCCACTGGGGAGCTGTTTTTT.

This chain joins TRBV5-4 and TRBJ2-4; weak D call: TRBD2 (6 bases). This CDR3 has 14 residues. Germline values: CDR1 SGHNT, CDR2 YYREEE (reference sequence). The V gene lost 4 bases and the J gene lost 7 bases, with 15 bases spanning the gap. DNA of the CDR3: TGTGCCAGCAGCATGCGGGGAGATGGGAACATTCAGTACTTC. Translation gives CASSMRGDGNIQYF.

V is TRBV18 and J is TRBJ1-1; TRBD1 matches at 7 bases. Germline V gene data show CDR1 as KGHSH and CDR2 as LQKENI. Losses at the gene ends were 2 bases for V and 4 bases for J; bases not matched to a gene: 16. This CDR3 is 18 amino acids long. The DNA for the CDR3 is TGTGCCAGCTCACCAGGGAGATGGACAGGCGGTCCGGGCACTGAAGCTTTCTTT. It is translated as CASSPGRWTGGPGTEAFF.